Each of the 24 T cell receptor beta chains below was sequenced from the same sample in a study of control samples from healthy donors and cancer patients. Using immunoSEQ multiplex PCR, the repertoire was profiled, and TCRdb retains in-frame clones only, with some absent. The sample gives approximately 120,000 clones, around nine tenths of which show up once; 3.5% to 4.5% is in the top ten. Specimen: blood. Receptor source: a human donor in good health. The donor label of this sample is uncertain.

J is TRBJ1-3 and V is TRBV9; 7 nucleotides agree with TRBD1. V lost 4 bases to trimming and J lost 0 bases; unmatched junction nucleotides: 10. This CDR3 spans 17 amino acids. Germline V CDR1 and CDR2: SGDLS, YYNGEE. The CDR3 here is CASSKQGQAFSGNTIYF. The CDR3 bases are TGTGCCAGCAGCAAACAAGGACAGGCCTTCTCTGGAAACACCATATATTTT.

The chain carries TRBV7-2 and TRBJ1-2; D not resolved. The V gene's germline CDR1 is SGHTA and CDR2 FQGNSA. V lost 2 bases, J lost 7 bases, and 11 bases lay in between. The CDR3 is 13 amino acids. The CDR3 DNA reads TGTGCCAGCAGCTTATTAGATATCCGTGGCTACACCTTC. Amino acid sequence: CASSLLDIRGYTF.

In nucleotides, the CDR3 is TGCAGCGTCCTAAAGGGACAGGGGTTCGGCGAAAAACTGTTTTTT. Translation gives CSVLKGQGFGEKLFF. The chain employs TRBV29-1 and TRBJ1-4; 10 nucleotides agree with TRBD1. V trimming: 6 bases; J trimming: 8 bases; junction bases outside the gene matches: 12. CDR3 length: 15 amino acids. Germline V gives CDR1 SQVTM, CDR2 ANQGSEA.

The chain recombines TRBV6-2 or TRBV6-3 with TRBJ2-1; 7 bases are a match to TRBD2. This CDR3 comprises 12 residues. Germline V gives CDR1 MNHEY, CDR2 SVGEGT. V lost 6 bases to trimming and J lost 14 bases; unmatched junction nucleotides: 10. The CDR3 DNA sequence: TGTGCCAGCAGCCCGGGGGGTGATTCTGAGTTCTTC. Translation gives CASSPGGDSEFF.

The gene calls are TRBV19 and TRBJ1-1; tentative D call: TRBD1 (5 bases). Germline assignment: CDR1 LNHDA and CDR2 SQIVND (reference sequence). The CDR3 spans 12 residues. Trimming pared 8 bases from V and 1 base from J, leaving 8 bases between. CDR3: CASSTENTEAFF. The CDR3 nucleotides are TGTGCCAGTTCGACAGAGAACACTGAAGCTTTCTTT.

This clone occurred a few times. The CDR3 loop reads CASSQVDLSVKFF. The DNA for the CDR3 is TGTGCCAGCAGCCAAGTCGACCTGTCGGTAAAGTTCTTC. The chain links TRBV14 to TRBJ2-1, with D uncertain. The CDR3 has 13 amino acids. Germline values: CDR1 SGHDN, CDR2 FVKESK. V was cut by 1 base and J by 14 bases, with 15 bases left in between.

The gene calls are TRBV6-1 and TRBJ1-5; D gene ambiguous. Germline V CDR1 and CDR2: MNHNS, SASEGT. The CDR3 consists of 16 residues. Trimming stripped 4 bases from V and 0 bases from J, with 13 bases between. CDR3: CASSGAALLSNQPQHF. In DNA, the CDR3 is TGTGCCAGCAGTGGTGCGGCGCTTCTTAGCAATCAGCCCCAGCATTTT.

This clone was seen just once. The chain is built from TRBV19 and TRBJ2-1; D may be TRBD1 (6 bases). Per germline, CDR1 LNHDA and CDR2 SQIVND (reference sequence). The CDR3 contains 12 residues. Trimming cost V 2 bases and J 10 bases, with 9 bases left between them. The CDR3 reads CASSIQGLEQFF. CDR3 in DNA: TGTGCCAGTAGTATACAGGGGTTGGAGCAGTTCTTC.

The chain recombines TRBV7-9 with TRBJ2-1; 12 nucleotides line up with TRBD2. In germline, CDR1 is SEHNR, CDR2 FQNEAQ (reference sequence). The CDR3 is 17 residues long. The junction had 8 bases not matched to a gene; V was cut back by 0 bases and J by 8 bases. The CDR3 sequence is CASSLALASGGGDEQFF. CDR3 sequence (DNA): TGTGCCAGCAGCTTAGCTCTGGCTAGCGGGGGGGGCGATGAGCAGTTCTTC. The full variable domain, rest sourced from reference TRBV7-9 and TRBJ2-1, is DTGVSQNPRHKITKRGQNVTFRCDPISEHNRLYWYRQTLGQGPEFLTYFQNEAQLEKSRLLSDRFSAERPKGSFSTLEIQRTEQGDSAMYLCASSLALASGGGDEQFFGPGTRLTVL.

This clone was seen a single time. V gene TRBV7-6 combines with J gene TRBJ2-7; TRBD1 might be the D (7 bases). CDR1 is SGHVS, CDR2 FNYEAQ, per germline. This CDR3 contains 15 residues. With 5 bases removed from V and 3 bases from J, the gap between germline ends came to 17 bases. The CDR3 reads CASSPGGGGYYEQYF. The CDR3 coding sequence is TGTGCCAGCAGCCCAGGTGGAGGGGGCTACTACGAGCAGTACTTC.

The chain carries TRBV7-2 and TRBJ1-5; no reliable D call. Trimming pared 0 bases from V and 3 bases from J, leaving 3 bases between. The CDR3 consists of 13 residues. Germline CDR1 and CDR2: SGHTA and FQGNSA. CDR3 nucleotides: TGTGCCAGCAGCTTAGCCCCCAATCAGCCCCAGCATTTT. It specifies CASSLAPNQPQHF. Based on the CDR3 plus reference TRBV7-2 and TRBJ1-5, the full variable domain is GAGVSQSPSNKVTEKGKDVELRCDPISGHTALYWYRQSLGQGLEFLIYFQGNSAPDKSGLPSDRFSAERTGGSVSTLTIQRTQQEDSAVYLCASSLAPNQPQHFGDGTRLSIL.

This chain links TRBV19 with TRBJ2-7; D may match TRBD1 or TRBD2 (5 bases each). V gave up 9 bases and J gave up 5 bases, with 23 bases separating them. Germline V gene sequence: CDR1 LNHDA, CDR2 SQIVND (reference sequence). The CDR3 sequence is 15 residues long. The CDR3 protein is CASSPPGGRDDEQYF. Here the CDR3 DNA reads TGTGCCAGCTCCCCCCCGGGCGGAAGGGACGACGAGCAGTACTTC.

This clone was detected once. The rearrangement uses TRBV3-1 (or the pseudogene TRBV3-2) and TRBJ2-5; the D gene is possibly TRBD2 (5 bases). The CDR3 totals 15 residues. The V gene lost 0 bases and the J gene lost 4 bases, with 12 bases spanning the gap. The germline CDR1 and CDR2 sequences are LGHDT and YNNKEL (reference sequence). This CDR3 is CASSQEQWSGETQYF. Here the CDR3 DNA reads TGTGCCAGCAGCCAAGAGCAGTGGAGCGGAGAGACCCAGTACTTC.

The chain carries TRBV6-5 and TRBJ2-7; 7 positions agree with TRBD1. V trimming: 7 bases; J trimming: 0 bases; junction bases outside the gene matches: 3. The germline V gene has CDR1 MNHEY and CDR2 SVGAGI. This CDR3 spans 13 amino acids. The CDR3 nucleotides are TGTGCCAGCAAGAGGGGGCACTCCTACGAGCAGTACTTC. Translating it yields CASKRGHSYEQYF.

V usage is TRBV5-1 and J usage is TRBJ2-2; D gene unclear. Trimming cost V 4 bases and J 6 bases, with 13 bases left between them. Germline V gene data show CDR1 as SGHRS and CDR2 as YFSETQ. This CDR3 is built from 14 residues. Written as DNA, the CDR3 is TGCGCCAGCAGCGAGGCACCAGGACCCGGGGAGCTGTTTTTT. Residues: CASSEAPGPGELFF.

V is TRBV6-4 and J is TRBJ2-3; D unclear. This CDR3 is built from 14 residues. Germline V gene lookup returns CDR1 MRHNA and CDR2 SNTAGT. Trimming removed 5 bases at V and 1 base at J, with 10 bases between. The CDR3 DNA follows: TGTGCCAGCAGTAAAGGTGGGGGCACAGATACGCAGTATTTT. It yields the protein CASSKGGGTDTQYF.

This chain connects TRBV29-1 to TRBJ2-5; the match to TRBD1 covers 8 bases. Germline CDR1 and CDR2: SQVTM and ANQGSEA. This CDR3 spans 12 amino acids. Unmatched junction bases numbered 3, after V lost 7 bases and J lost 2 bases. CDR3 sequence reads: CSANRGQETQYF. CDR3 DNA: TGCAGCGCCAACAGGGGGCAAGAGACCCAGTACTTC.

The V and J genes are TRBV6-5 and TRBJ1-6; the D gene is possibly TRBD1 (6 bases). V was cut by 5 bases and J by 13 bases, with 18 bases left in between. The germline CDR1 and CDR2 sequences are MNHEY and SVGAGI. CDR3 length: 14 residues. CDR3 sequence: CASSLDRRLTPLHF. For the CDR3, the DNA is TGTGCCAGCAGTCTCGACAGGAGGTTAACTCCCCTCCACTTT.

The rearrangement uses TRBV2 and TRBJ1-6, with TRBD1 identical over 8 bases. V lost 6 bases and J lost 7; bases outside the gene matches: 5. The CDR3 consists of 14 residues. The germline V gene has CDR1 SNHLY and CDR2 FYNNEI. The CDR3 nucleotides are TGTGCCAGCAGGACGGGACAGGCGAATTCACCCCTCCACTTT. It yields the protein CASRTGQANSPLHF.

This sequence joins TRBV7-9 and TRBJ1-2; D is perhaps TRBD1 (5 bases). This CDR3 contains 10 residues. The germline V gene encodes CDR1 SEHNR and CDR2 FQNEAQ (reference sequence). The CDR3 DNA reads TGTGCGGGGGGTGACTATGGCTACACCTTC. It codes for CAGGDYGYTF.

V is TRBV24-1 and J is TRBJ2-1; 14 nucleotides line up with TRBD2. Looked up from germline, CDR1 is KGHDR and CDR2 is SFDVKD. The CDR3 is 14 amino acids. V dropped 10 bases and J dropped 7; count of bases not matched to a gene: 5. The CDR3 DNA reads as TGTGCCACAGGGACTAGCGGGGGCTATAATGAGCAGTTCTTC. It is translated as CATGTSGGYNEQFF.

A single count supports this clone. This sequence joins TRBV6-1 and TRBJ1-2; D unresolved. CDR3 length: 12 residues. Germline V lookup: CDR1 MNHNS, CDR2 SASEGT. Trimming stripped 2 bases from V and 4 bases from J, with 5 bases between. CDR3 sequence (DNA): TGTGCCAGCAGTGAACCCTCCTATGGCTACACCTTC. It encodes CASSEPSYGYTF.

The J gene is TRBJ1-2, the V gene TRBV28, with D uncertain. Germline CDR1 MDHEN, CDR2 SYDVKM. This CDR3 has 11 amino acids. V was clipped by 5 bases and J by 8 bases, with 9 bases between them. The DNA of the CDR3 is TGTGCCAGCAGTGATAAGGGAGGCTACACCTTC. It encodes CASSDKGGYTF.

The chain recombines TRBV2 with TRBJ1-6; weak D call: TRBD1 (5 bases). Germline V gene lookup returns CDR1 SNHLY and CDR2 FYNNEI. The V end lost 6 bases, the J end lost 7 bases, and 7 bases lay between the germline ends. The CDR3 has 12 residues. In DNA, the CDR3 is TGTGCCAGCAGCAGGGAGAATTCACCCCTCCACTTT. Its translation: CASSRENSPLHF.